The rows below give T cell receptor beta chains drawn from one sample of a study of control samples from healthy donors and cancer patients. This table comes from immunoSEQ multiplex PCR, and its TCRdb copy is limited to in-frame clones, with some not included. The sample has about 96,000 clones, roughly 93% seen once; the top ten hold 8% to 9.5%. Sequenced input: blood. These receptors all stem from a man aged 18-30 years in good health. Each CDR3 is given with its conserved first and last residue. D genes are given only for firm matches.

v_gene: TRBV19
j_gene: TRBJ1-2
d_gene: TRBD1
CDR3aa: CASSSGTGADGYGYTF
CDR3nt: TGTGCCAGTAGTAGTGGGACAGGGGCTGACGGCTATGGCTACACCTTC

v_gene: TRBV21-1
j_gene: TRBJ2-5
d_gene: NA
CDR3aa: CASSALDPDSPRRETQYF
CDR3nt: TGTGCCAGCAGCGCACTTGATCCCGACAGTCCCCGGCGGGAGACCCAGTACTTC

v_gene: TRBV10-2
j_gene: TRBJ1-2
d_gene: TRBD1
CDR3aa: CASSDYLGQGAFGYTF
CDR3nt: TGCGCCAGCAGTGATTATCTGGGACAGGGGGCATTTGGCTACACCTTC

v_gene: TRBV18
j_gene: TRBJ1-1
d_gene: NA
CDR3aa: CASSPRPAWRNTEAFF
CDR3nt: TGTGCCAGCTCACCAAGACCGGCGTGGAGGAACACTGAAGCTTTCTTT

v_gene: TRBV11-1
j_gene: TRBJ1-1
d_gene: TRBD1
CDR3aa: CASSLTGRGTEAFF
CDR3nt: TGTGCCAGCAGCTTGACAGGGAGGGGTACTGAAGCTTTCTTT

v_gene: TRBV27
j_gene: TRBJ2-2
d_gene: NA
CDR3aa: CASSVDSRFGELFF
CDR3nt: TGTGCCAGCAGTGTGGACAGTAGGTTCGGGGAGCTGTTTTTT

v_gene: TRBV27
j_gene: TRBJ1-2
d_gene: TRBD1
CDR3aa: CASSLGTGRQDGYTF
CDR3nt: TGTGCCAGCAGTCTCGGGACAGGACGTCAGGATGGCTACACCTTC

v_gene: TRBV2
j_gene: TRBJ2-5
d_gene: NA
CDR3aa: CASSIQGFGETQYF
CDR3nt: TGTGCCAGCAGTATTCAGGGTTTTGGGGAGACCCAGTACTTC

v_gene: TRBV6-2/TRBV6-3
j_gene: TRBJ2-7
d_gene: NA
CDR3aa: CASSSRTSNEQYF
CDR3nt: TGTGCCAGCAGTTCCCGGACATCTAACGAGCAGTACTTC

v_gene: TRBV21-1
j_gene: TRBJ1-5
d_gene: NA
CDR3aa: CASSTRDRVEESNQPQHF
CDR3nt: TGTGCCAGCAGCACCCGGGACAGGGTCGAGGAGAGCAATCAGCCCCAGCATTTT

v_gene: TRBV4-2
j_gene: TRBJ2-7
d_gene: TRBD2
CDR3aa: CASSQDSAGGIYEQYF
CDR3nt: TGTGCCAGCAGCCAAGATTCCGCGGGAGGCATCTACGAGCAGTACTTC